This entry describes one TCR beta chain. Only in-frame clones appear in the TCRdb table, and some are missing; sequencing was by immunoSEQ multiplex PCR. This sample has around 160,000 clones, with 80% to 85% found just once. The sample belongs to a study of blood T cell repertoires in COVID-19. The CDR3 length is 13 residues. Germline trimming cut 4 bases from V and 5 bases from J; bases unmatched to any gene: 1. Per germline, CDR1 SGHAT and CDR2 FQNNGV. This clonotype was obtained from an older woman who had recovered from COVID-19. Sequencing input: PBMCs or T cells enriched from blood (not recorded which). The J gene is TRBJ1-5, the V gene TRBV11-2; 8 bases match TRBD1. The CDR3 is CASSSDRDQPQHF. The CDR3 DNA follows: TGTGCCAGCAGCTCGGACAGGGATCAGCCCCAGCATTTT.